The 25 T cell receptor beta chains below were found in one sample sequenced in a study of a mutant IDH1 vaccine in newly diagnosed glioma (dated by TCRdb to the early 2020s). The sample's time point label, in plain terms: baseline, week 1 (first vaccination visit). The sample's treatment or condition label, decoded: pre-vaccination baseline after standard-of-care therapy. The library was generated by the immunoSEQ multiplex PCR assay. TCRdb obtained this table from immuneACCESS and retained in-frame rearrangements with V and J assigned. These tables miss some clones; where compared with another copy, unresolved V genes account for less than half of the shortfall, and the remainder is unexplained. A total of around 92,000 clones appear in this sample, under 90% of them only once. Together, the top ten hold 7% to 9% of the sample. Sequences were derived from PBMCs, sampled from a glioma patient treated with radiotherapy, temozolomide or both. These receptors all come from a woman between 50 and 59 years old with glioma.

This clone was seen only once. This chain joins TRBV7-9 and TRBJ2-3; no reliable D call. The germline CDR1 and CDR2 sequences are SEHNR and FQNEAQ (reference sequence). Trimming removed 3 bases from V and 3 bases from J, with 7 bases in between. The length of the CDR3 is 13 residues. CDR3 DNA: TGTGCCAGCAGCTTCTCTAGAACAGATACGCAGTATTTT. Amino acids: CASSFSRTDTQYF.

This clone was seen a single time. This sequence joins TRBV7-9 and TRBJ2-7; D not certain. Trimming took off 4 bases at V and 3 bases at J, with 10 bases between the two ends. The CDR3 sequence is 13 residues long. Looked up from germline, CDR1 is SEHNR and CDR2 is FQNEAQ (reference sequence). The CDR3 protein is CASSSAKGYEQYF. CDR3 nucleotide sequence: TGTGCCAGCAGCTCAGCCAAGGGCTACGAGCAGTACTTC.

The chain uses TRBV14 and TRBJ1-4; 7 bases are shared with TRBD1. The CDR3 length is 14 residues. V lost 3 bases and J lost 8; bases outside the gene matches: 6. In germline, CDR1 is SGHDN, CDR2 FVKESK. The CDR3 sequence is CASSQRQGGEKLFF. The DNA for the CDR3 is TGTGCCAGCAGCCAGAGACAGGGAGGAGAAAAACTGTTTTTT.

This clone was picked up one time. The genes are TRBV5-1 and TRBJ2-2; TRBD1 matches at 9 bases. The germline V gene has CDR1 SGHRS and CDR2 YFSETQ. V was clipped by 0 bases and J by 6 bases; unmatched bases: 6. CDR3 length equals 16 residues. The CDR3 spells CASSLAGQGTAGELFF. The CDR3 nucleotides read TGCGCCAGCAGCTTGGCGGGACAGGGTACGGCCGGGGAGCTGTTTTTT. The whole variable domain, filled in from reference TRBV5-1 and TRBJ2-2, reads KAGVTQTPRYLIKTRGQQVTLSCSPISGHRSVSWYQQTPGQGLQFLFEYFSETQRNKGNFPGRFSGRQFSNSRSEMNVSTLELGDSALYLCASSLAGQGTAGELFFGEGSRLTVL.

The J gene is TRBJ1-1, the V gene TRBV7-8; D gene uncertain. Germline values: CDR1 SGHVS, CDR2 FQNEAQ. The V and J ends lost 1 base and 1 base respectively, with 10 bases between them. The CDR3 length is 15 residues. The CDR3 protein is CASSLVPAKNTEAFF. CDR3 in DNA: TGTGCCAGCAGCTTAGTCCCCGCCAAGAACACTGAAGCTTTCTTT.

This chain connects TRBV13 to TRBJ1-2, with 9 bases that match TRBD1. Germline lookup yields CDR1 PRHDT and CDR2 FYEKMQ (reference sequence). CDR3 size: 14 residues. The V gene end was trimmed by 2 bases and the J gene end by 4 bases; junction bases not matched to a gene: 2. The CDR3 DNA reads as TGTGCCAGCAGCTTATCGGGACAGGGCTATGGCTACACCTTC. It is translated as CASSLSGQGYGYTF.

J is TRBJ1-2 and V is TRBV7-2, with D unclear. There are 14 residues in the CDR3. The germline V gene has CDR1 SGHTA and CDR2 FQGNSA. The V end lost 2 bases, the J end lost 11 bases, and 18 bases lay between the germline ends. CDR3 residues: CASSLQLPPMGYTF. In nucleotides, the CDR3 is TGTGCCAGCAGCTTACAGTTACCCCCTATGGGGTACACCTTC. The full variable domain, in which reference TRBV7-2 and TRBJ1-2 provide the parts outside the CDR3, is GAGVSQSPSNKVTEKGKDVELRCDPISGHTALYWYRQSLGQGLEFLIYFQGNSAPDKSGLPSDRFSAERTGGSVSTLTIQRTQQEDSAVYLCASSLQLPPMGYTFGSGTRLTVV.

The chain joins TRBV27 to TRBJ2-1; D is tentatively TRBD1 or TRBD2 (6 bases each). The CDR3 consists of 12 residues. V lost 2 bases and J lost 9, with 8 bases in between. Germline CDR1 MNHEY, CDR2 SMNVEV (reference sequence). The CDR3 DNA follows: TGTGCCAGCAGTTTAGGAGGGGGTGAGCAGTTCTTC. Protein: CASSLGGGEQFF.

This clone was seen only once. The chain employs TRBV10-3 and TRBJ1-1; D is undetermined. Germline V gene sequence: CDR1 ENHRY, CDR2 SYGVKD. The CDR3 length is 14 residues. Between the trimmed V and J ends, which lost 2 bases and 3 bases, there was a span of 10 bases. In nucleotides, the CDR3 is TGTGCCATCAGTGAGCTGGGCGAATACACTGAAGCTTTCTTT. This encodes CAISELGEYTEAFF.

The chain is built from TRBV20-1 and TRBJ1-1; the D is unclear. Germline values: CDR1 DFQATT, CDR2 SNEGSKA (reference sequence). Trimming took 6 bases from V and 7 from J, leaving 12 bases between them. The CDR3 consists of 11 residues. CDR3 protein: CSALGPLEAFF. The CDR3 nucleotides read TGCAGTGCCCTCGGACCTCTTGAAGCTTTCTTT.

This clone was counted only a few times. The V and J genes are TRBV9 and TRBJ1-1; a weak D match, TRBD1 (5 bases). Per germline, CDR1 SGDLS and CDR2 YYNGEE. This CDR3 comprises 13 residues. V was pared by 4 bases and J by 1 base, with 8 bases between. The CDR3, as DNA: TGTGCCAGCAGCTTTGGACAGAACACTGAAGCTTTCTTT. It specifies CASSFGQNTEAFF.

CDR3 loop: CASSTPSGLGNTIYF. CDR3 DNA sequence: TGTGCCAGCAGCACCCCGAGCGGCCTTGGAAACACCATATATTTT. The genes are TRBV7-9 and TRBJ1-3; no clear D gene. CDR1 SEHNR and CDR2 FQNEAQ come from the germline V gene (reference sequence). Trimming removed 5 bases at V and 3 bases at J, with 14 bases between. CDR3 size: 15 residues.

V and J are TRBV5-1 and TRBJ1-6; 8 positions agree with TRBD1. The germline V gene encodes CDR1 SGHRS and CDR2 YFSETQ. With V trimmed by 2 bases and J by 9 bases, 4 bases remained unmatched. This CDR3 is 14 amino acids long. This CDR3 is CASSFRDRTSPLHF. DNA of the CDR3: TGCGCCAGCAGCTTCCGGGACAGGACTTCACCCCTCCACTTT.

The V gene is TRBV4-3, the J gene TRBJ2-1; TRBD2 is a possible D gene (6 bases). Germline values: CDR1 LGHNA, CDR2 YSLEER. This CDR3 region has 16 residues. Trimming left V 4 bases short and J 5 bases short, with 18 bases between. This CDR3 reads CASSPARSGVNNEQFF. The CDR3 DNA reads as TGCGCCAGCAGCCCCGCAAGATCGGGGGTGAACAATGAGCAGTTCTTC.

This rearrangement joins TRBV5-1 to TRBJ1-2, with 7 bases identical to TRBD1. After removal of 3 bases from V and 4 bases from J, the junction contained 9 bases not matched to a gene. The CDR3 loop spans 15 amino acids. CDR1 SGHRS and CDR2 YFSETQ come from the germline V gene. CDR3 coding DNA: TGCGCCAGCAGCTCTGGACAGGCTCGAGGCTATGGCTACACCTTC. This translates into CASSSGQARGYGYTF. The full variable domain, with the rest looked up from reference TRBV5-1 and TRBJ1-2, is KAGVTQTPRYLIKTRGQQVTLSCSPISGHRSVSWYQQTPGQGLQFLFEYFSETQRNKGNFPGRFSGRQFSNSRSEMNVSTLELGDSALYLCASSSGQARGYGYTFGSGTRLTVV.

A few counts support this clone. V and J are TRBV4-1 and TRBJ1-1; D call uncertain. The CDR3 length is 14 residues. Looked up from germline, CDR1 is MGHRA and CDR2 is YSYEKL. V was cut by 1 base and J by 5 bases, with 11 bases left in between. CDR3 DNA: TGCGCCAGCAGCCAAGCCTCCTCGGGGACTGAAGCTTTCTTT. The encoded protein is CASSQASSGTEAFF.

This clone appeared a single time. This chain uses TRBV18 with TRBJ1-3, with 7 bases lining up with TRBD1. Germline CDR1 reads KGHSH; CDR2 reads LQKENI. The J segment lost 7 bases and the V segment lost 3 bases, leaving 9 bases of the junction unmatched. The CDR3 is 15 amino acids. DNA for the CDR3: TGTGCCAGCTCACCGGACAGGCGAAATCGTAACACCATATATTTT. This sequence encodes CASSPDRRNRNTIYF. The full variable domain, rest sourced from reference TRBV18 and TRBJ1-3, is NAGVMQNPRHLVRRRGQEARLRCSPMKGHSHVYWYRQLPEEGLKFMVYLQKENIIDESGMPKERFSAEFPKEGPSILRIQQVVRGDSAAYFCASSPDRRNRNTIYFGEGSWLTVV.

CDR3 sequence reads: CASSLQSSYNSPLHF. DNA for the CDR3: TGTGCCAGCAGCCTACAGAGCTCCTATAATTCACCCCTCCACTTT. The rearrangement links TRBV7-2 to TRBJ1-6; D is undetermined. Germline CDR1 is SGHTA and CDR2 is FQGNSA. V was cut by 5 bases and J by 0 bases, with 8 bases left in between. The CDR3 consists of 15 residues.

This chain links TRBV5-4 with TRBJ2-2; D is possibly TRBD1 (5 bases). The V and J ends lost 2 bases and 3 bases respectively, with 8 bases between them. The CDR3 runs 14 residues. From germline, CDR1 is SGHNT and CDR2 YYREEE (reference sequence). The CDR3 DNA follows: TGTGCCAGCAGCTTAGACAGCTACACCGGGGAGCTGTTTTTT. Amino acid sequence: CASSLDSYTGELFF.

Only a few counts were recorded for this clone. This chain links TRBV4-1 with TRBJ1-1; weak D call: TRBD1 (5 bases). The germline V gene encodes CDR1 MGHRA and CDR2 YSYEKL. The CDR3 spans 13 residues. Trimming cost V 5 bases and J 2 bases, with 9 bases left between them. DNA of the CDR3: TGCGCCAGCAGCGGCGGGGGTAACACTGAAGCTTTCTTT. Translated: CASSGGGNTEAFF.

The rearrangement uses TRBV13 and TRBJ1-1; 9 nucleotides line up with TRBD1. V was pared by 5 bases and J by 6 bases, with 13 bases of the junction left unmatched. Germline CDR1 and CDR2: PRHDT and FYEKMQ (reference sequence). The CDR3 extends over 16 amino acids. CDR3 protein: CASSQPGQGGIAEAFF. The DNA of the CDR3 is TGTGCCAGCAGCCAACCGGGACAGGGCGGGATCGCTGAAGCTTTCTTT.

The chain couples TRBV10-3 to TRBJ1-5; 7 bases agree with TRBD1. Germline lookup yields CDR1 ENHRY and CDR2 SYGVKD. After removal of 4 bases from V and 6 bases from J, the junction contained 6 bases not matched to a gene. The CDR3 covers 14 residues. In DNA, the CDR3 is TGTGCCATCAGTGGCGAAGGGGGCGGTCAGCCCCAGCATTTT. Translated, it gives CAISGEGGGQPQHF.

The chain couples TRBV18 to TRBJ2-7; TRBD1 aligns across 9 bases. CDR3 length: 15 amino acids. Germline V CDR1 and CDR2: KGHSH, LQKENI. With 3 bases clipped from V and 6 bases from J, the junction kept 9 bases outside the gene matches. Here the CDR3 reads CASSPVRDRVSEQYF. CDR3 nucleotides: TGTGCCAGCTCACCTGTTCGGGACAGGGTCAGCGAGCAGTACTTC. Using reference TRBV18 and TRBJ2-7 for the parts outside the CDR3, the full variable domain is NAGVMQNPRHLVRRRGQEARLRCSPMKGHSHVYWYRQLPEEGLKFMVYLQKENIIDESGMPKERFSAEFPKEGPSILRIQQVVRGDSAAYFCASSPVRDRVSEQYFGPGTRLTVT.

The V gene is TRBV7-2, the J gene TRBJ2-7, with D unresolved. The CDR3 extends over 13 amino acids. Deletions cut 5 bases from V and 2 bases from J, with 10 bases between. Germline CDR1 SGHTA, CDR2 FQGNSA. The CDR3 nucleotides are TGTGCCAGCAGCCCCCGGGTCCCCTACGAGCAGTACTTC. Its protein is CASSPRVPYEQYF.

This clone was detected only once. The chain recombines TRBV5-1 with TRBJ1-6; 9 nucleotides agree with TRBD1. CDR1 is SGHRS and CDR2 is YFSETQ in the germline V gene. The junction had 3 bases not matched to a gene; V was cut back by 3 bases and J by 8 bases. This CDR3 is built from 14 residues. The CDR3 is CASSWGQGDSPLHF. CDR3 coding DNA: TGCGCCAGCAGCTGGGGACAGGGAGATTCACCCCTCCACTTT.